A single sample gave rise to the 4 T cell receptor beta chains below, sequenced in a study of graft-versus-host responses after intestinal transplantation. Using immunoSEQ multiplex PCR, the repertoire was profiled, and TCRdb retains in-frame clones only, with some absent. Of about 85,000 clones detected, around 90% appear once; the ten largest clones hold about 8%. Their antigens are not known. Here the sequenced sample was unstimulated CD8+ T cells sorted from spleen or lymph node cells, taken before transplant. The receptors shown here come from a human donor who was the organ donor for an intestinal transplant.

V is TRBV5-4 and J is TRBJ2-5, with a tentative D call TRBD2 (7 bases). The germline gives CDR1 SGHNT, CDR2 YYREEE (reference sequence). Trimming removed 5 bases from V and 4 bases from J, with 12 bases in between. The CDR3 spans 13 residues. This chain's CDR3 is CASREGGLETQYF. CDR3 DNA sequence: TGTGCCAGCAGGGAGGGGGGGTTAGAGACCCAGTACTTC.

J is TRBJ2-7 and V is TRBV7-2; D not resolved. Trimming cost V 1 base and J 0 bases, with 10 bases left between them. Germline CDR1 is SGHTA and CDR2 is FQGNSA. This CDR3 spans 15 amino acids. CDR3 in DNA: TGTGCCAGCAGCTTAGAGGTCGCCCCCTCCTACGAGCAGTACTTC. It translates to CASSLEVAPSYEQYF.

The V gene is TRBV11-2, the J gene TRBJ2-7; 9 positions match TRBD2. Germline CDR1 and CDR2: SGHAT and FQNNGV. CDR3 length: 19 residues. The J segment lost 3 bases and the V segment lost 0 bases, leaving 15 bases of the junction unmatched. This CDR3 reads CASSLDSVVSGRGGYEQYF. The CDR3 coding sequence is TGTGCCAGCAGCTTAGATTCGGTGGTATCAGGGCGGGGGGGCTACGAGCAGTACTTC.

The chain employs TRBV19 and TRBJ1-1; D gene uncertain. The CDR3 runs to 13 residues. Between the trimmed V and J ends, which lost 5 bases and 0 bases, there was a span of 7 bases. Germline loops: CDR1 LNHDA, CDR2 SQIVND (reference sequence). In DNA, the CDR3 is TGTGCCAGTAGTCCCCCATTGAACACTGAAGCTTTCTTT. Amino acids: CASSPPLNTEAFF.